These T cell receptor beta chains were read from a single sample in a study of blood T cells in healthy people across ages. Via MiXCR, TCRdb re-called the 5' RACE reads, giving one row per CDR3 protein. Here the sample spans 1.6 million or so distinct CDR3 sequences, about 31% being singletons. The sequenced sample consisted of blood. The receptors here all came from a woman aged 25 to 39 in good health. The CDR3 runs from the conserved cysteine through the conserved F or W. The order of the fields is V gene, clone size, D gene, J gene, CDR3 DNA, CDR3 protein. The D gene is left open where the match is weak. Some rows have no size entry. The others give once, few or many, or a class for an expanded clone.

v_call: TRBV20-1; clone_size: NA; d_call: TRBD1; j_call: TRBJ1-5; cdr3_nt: TGCAGTGCTAGTCCCGGGACAGGCATTCGGGGGCAGCCCCAGCATTTT; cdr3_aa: CSASPGTGIRGQPQHF
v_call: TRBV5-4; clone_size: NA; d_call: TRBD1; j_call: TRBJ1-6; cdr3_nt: TGTGCCAGCAGCGAGGACAGGGATAATTCACCCCTCCACTTT; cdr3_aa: CASSEDRDNSPLHF
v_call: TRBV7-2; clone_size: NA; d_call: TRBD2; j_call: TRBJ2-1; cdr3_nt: TGTGCCAGCAGCTTAGGGGTTGGGAGGGGACCAACTTACAATGAGCAGTTCTTC; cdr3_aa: CASSLGVGRGPTYNEQFF
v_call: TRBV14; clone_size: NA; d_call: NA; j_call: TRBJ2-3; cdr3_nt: TGTGCCAGCAGCCAAACAGGAGCTAGCACAGATACGCAGTATTTT; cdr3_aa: CASSQTGASTDTQYF
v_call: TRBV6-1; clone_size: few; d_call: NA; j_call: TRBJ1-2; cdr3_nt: TGTGCCAGCAGTGCCCCAGCGAACCAAAACTATGGCTACACCTTC; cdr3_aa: CASSAPANQNYGYTF
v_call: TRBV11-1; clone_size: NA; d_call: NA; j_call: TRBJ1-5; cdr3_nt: TGTGCCCTAGTGAAGGAAATCCATTTT; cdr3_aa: CALVKEIHF
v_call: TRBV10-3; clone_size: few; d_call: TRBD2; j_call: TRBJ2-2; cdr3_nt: TGTGCCATCAGTGGTTCTAGCGGCGCGAACACCGGGGAGCTGTTTTTT; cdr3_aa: CAISGSSGANTGELFF
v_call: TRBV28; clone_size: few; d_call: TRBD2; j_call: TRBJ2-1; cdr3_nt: TGTGCCAGCAGGGATAGCGGGAGGGACGATGAGCAGTTCTTC; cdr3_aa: CASRDSGRDDEQFF
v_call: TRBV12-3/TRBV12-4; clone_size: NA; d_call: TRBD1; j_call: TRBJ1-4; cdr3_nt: TGTGCCAGCAGTGGCCGGGACAGGGGCAAGGGAGGAACTAATGAAAAACTGTTTTTT; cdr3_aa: CASSGRDRGKGGTNEKLFF
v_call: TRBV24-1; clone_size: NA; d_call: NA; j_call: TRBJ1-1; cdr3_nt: TGTGCCACCAGTGATTTTGCGGGCCTGGAGACTTTCTTT; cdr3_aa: CATSDFAGLETFF
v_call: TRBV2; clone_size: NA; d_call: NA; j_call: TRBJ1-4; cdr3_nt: TGTGCCAGCAGTGAAGCGTGGGAGGGAGAAAAACTGTTTTTT; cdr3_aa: CASSEAWEGEKLFF
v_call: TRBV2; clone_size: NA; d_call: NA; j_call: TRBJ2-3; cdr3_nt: TGTGCCAGCAGTGCCATGACTAGCACAGATACGCAGTATTTT; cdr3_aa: CASSAMTSTDTQYF
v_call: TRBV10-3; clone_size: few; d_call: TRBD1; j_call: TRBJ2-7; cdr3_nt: TGTGCCATCAGTGAGTCCCGGGACAGTTCTTCCGAGCAGTACTTC; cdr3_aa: CAISESRDSSSEQYF
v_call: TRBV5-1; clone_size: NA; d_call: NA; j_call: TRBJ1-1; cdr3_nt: TGCGCCAGCAGCTTGGACAGGGAGGACACTGAAGCTTTCTTT; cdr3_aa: CASSLDREDTEAFF
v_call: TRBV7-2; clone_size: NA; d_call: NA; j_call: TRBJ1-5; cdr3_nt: TGTGCCAGCCAACCAGGGAGAAGGAATCAGCCCCAGCATTTT; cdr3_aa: CASQPGRRNQPQHF
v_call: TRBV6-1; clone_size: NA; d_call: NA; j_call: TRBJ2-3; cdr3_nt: TGTGCCAGCAGATCCCTGGACGGCAGCCGGATAACTAGCACAGATACGCAGTATTTT; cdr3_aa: CASRSLDGSRITSTDTQYF
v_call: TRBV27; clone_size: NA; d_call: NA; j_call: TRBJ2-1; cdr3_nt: TGTGCCAGCAGTGCCCCGATCAGGGGTTTCAATGAGCAGTTCTTC; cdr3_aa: CASSAPIRGFNEQFF
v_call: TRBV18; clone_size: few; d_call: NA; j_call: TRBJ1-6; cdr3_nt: TGTGCTAGCTCACCTCGGACAGTTGATAATTCACCCCTCCACTTT; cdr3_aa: CASSPRTVDNSPLHF
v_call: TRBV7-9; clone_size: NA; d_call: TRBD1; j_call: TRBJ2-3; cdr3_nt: TGTGCCAGCAGCTTGAGGGACAGGGAGACAGATACGCAGTATTTT; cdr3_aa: CASSLRDRETDTQYF
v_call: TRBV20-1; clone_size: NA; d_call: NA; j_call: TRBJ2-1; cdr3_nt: TGCAGTGCTAGAGTCGTTTCCGGTGGCTCCTACAATGAGCAGTTCTTC; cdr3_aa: CSARVVSGGSYNEQFF
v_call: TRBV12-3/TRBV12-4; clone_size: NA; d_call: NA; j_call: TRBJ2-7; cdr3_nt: TGTGCCAGCAGTCAAAACCGGGACGGGCGGTACGAGCAGTACTTC; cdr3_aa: CASSQNRDGRYEQYF
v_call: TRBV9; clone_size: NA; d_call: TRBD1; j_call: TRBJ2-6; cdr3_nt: TGTGCCAGCAGCGTAGGCCAGGGGGTCGGGGCCAACGTCCTGACTTTC; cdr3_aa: CASSVGQGVGANVLTF
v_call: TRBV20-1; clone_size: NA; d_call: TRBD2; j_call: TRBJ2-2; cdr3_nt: TGCAGTGCCTACCTAGCGGGAGGGGTCGGGGAGCTGTTTTTT; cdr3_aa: CSAYLAGGVGELFF
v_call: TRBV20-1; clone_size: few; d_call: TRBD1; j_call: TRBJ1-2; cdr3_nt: TGCAGTGCTATCTTCTGGACAGGGGGCATCGGCTACACCTTC; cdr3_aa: CSAIFWTGGIGYTF
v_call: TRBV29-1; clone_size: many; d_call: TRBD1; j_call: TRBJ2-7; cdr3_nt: TGCAGCGGCAGGGACAGCTTAACAGGGGAGCAGTACTTC; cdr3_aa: CSGRDSLTGEQYF
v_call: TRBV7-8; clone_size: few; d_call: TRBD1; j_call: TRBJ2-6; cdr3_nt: TGTGCCAGCAGCCCGAGGAACAGGGGAGCTCTTAACGTCCTGACTTTC; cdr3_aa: CASSPRNRGALNVLTF